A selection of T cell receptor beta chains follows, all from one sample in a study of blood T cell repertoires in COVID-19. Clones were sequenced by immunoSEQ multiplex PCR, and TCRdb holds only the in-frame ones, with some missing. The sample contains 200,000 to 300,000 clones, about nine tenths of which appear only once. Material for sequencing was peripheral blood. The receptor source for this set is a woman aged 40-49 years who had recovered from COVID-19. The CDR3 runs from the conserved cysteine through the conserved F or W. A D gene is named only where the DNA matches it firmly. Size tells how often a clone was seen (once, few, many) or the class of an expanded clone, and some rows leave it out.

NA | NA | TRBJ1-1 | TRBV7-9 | TGTGCCAGCAGCCCGACCTTTACAGTGATGAACACTGAAGCTTTCTTT | CASSPTFTVMNTEAFF
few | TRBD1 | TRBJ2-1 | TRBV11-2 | TGTGCCAGCAGCCCTCCGGACAGGGGTCGGGAGCAGTTCTTC | CASSPPDRGREQFF
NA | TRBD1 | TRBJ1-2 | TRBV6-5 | TGTGCCAGCAGTTACTCCACAGGGGGCAATGATGGCTACACCTTC | CASSYSTGGNDGYTF
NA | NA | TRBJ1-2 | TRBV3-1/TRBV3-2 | TGTGCCAGCAGCCAACGATCCAGTTATGGCTACACCTTC | CASSQRSSYGYTF
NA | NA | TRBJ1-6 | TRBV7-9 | TGTGCCAGCACTCCGGGTTCACCCCTCCACTTT | CASTPGSPLHF
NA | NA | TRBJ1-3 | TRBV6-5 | TGTGCCAGCAGTACAGGGCTTACGAACACCATATATTTT | CASSTGLTNTIYF
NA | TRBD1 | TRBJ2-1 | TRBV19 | TGTGCCAGTAGGCTCCTCCGGGACAGGGGTCGCGATGAGCAGTTCTTC | CASRLLRDRGRDEQFF
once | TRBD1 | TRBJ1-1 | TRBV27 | TGTGCCAGCAGTTTATCGTGGCAGGGGGCGGGTTTGGGGCATAACACTGAAGCTTTCTTT | CASSLSWQGAGLGHNTEAFF
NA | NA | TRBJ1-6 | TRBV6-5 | TGTGCCAGCAGGGTCACACGCAGGGATAATTCACCCCTCCACTTT | CASRVTRRDNSPLHF
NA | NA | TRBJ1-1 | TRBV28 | TGTGCCAGCAGAATCTTTTCGAACACTGAAGCTTTCTTT | CASRIFSNTEAFF
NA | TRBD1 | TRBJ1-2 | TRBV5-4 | TGTGCCAGCAGCTTGGGACAGGGGTTCGACTATGGCTACACCTTC | CASSLGQGFDYGYTF
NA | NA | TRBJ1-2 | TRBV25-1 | TGTGCCAGCAGTGAATCTGGGAGGACTAACTATGGCTACACCTTC | CASSESGRTNYGYTF